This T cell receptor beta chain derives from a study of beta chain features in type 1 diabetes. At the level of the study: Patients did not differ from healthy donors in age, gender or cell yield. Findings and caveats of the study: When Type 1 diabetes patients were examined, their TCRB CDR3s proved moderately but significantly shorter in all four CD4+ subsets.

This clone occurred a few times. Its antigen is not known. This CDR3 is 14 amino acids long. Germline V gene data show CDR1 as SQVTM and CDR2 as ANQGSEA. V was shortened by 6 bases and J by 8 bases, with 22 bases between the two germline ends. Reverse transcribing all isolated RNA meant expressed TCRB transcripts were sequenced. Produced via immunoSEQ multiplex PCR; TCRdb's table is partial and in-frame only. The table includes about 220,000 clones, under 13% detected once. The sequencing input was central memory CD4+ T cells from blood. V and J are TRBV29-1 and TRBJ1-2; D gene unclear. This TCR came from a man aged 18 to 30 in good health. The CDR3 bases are TGCAGCGTCGTGACGATCCGAGATAGGTGGGGCTACACCTTC. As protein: CSVVTIRDRWGYTF.